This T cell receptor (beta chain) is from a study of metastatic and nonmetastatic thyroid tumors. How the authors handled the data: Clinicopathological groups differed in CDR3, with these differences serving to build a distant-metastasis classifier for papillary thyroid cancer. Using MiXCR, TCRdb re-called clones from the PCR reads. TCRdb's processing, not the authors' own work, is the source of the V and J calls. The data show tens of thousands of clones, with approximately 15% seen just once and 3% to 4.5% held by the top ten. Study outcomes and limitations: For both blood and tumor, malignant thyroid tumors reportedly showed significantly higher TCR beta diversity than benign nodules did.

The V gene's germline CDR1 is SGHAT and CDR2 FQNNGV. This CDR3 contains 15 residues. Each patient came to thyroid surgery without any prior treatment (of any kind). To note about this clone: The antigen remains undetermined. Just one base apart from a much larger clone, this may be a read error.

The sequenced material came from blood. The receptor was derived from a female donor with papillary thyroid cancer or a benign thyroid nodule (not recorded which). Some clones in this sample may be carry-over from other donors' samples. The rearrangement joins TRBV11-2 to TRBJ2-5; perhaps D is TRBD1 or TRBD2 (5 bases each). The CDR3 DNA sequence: TGTGCCAGCAGCTTAGGAGGGACGGGCCGTGAGACCCAGCACTTC. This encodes CASSLGGTGRETQHF.